Given below is one T cell receptor beta chain in context. This clonotype was seen repeatedly, ten times or more. Its antigen remains undetermined. No base-level quality is on record; no much larger clone is a single base apart. Moderately to severely active disease, a Clinical Activity Score of at least 3, a NOSPECS grade of at least 4, and a duration under 3 months were present in ophthalmopathy patients. Any patient with an uncontrolled infection, another autoimmune disease, pregnancy or lactation was excluded. Diagnoses relied on clinical symptoms, serum thyroxine and TRAb, thyroid ultrasound and orbital computed tomography. PBMCs were isolated from 7.5 to 10 ml of fresh peripheral blood by Ficoll-Paque density gradient centrifugation. Trizol reagent was used to extract total RNA, and RNA quality was then checked on an Agilent 2100 Bioanalyzer. This sample was included in a study of T cells in Graves' hyperthyroidism and ophthalmopathy (dated by TCRdb to 2018 to 2020). Study-wide context: Peripheral blood samples were taken at the time of initial diagnosis, prior to any treatment. To identify distinguishing TCR V-J signatures, a discovery cohort of 90 to 100 patients was used, comprising 43 with Graves' ophthalmopathy and around 60 with stable Graves' hyperthyroidism. Prospective prediction of ophthalmopathy was tested in an independent validation cohort consisting of 18 hyperthyroidism patients and approximately 16 patients who later progressed to ophthalmopathy. The roughly 100 discovery patients were randomly divided into training and test sets at a 7:3 ratio. The study also compared thyroid tissue and blood T-cell repertoires from five or six Graves' hyperthyroidism patients. After blood sampling, hyperthyroidism patients were treated with methimazole at a starting dose of 30 mg daily, and ophthalmopathy patients were treated with high-dose intravenous methylprednisolone. The paper reports TCR Vbeta CDR3 sequencing of about 140 peripheral blood samples: some 41 ophthalmopathy, under 80 hyperthyroidism and approximately 17 progressor patients. Overall results and qualifications from the work: Most expanded thyroid clonotypes (frequency above 0.001) were also found in blood, which suggests that blood repertoires may mirror thyroid immune responses. No statistical method was used to set the sample size in advance, and investigators knew the group allocation. In validation, the model predicted progression to ophthalmopathy with roughly 66% sensitivity and over 72% specificity, a median of around six months before onset. In cross-validation, a model built on a 13 V-J signature told ophthalmopathy apart from stable hyperthyroidism with approximately 90% sensitivity and roughly 83% specificity, and in testing the same model reached 80%/75%.

The TCR beta CDR3 regions were amplified from RNA transcripts. A first-round RT-PCR of the TCR CDR3 used the HTBI primer set with the Qiagen OneStep RT-PCR kit. A second multiplex PCR round built the libraries, followed by size selection and purification. Paired-end sequencing of the libraries was performed with 100 bp reads on an Illumina HiSeq2000. Processing in the source paper ran as follows. SOAPnuke was used to process the raw data, throwing out any read that contained adapters or uncalled bases, had a mean Phred below 15, or lacked an exact constant-primer or identifier match. High-quality paired reads were merged with COPE v1.2.5, and unique nucleotide sequences were defined as clonotypes. MiTCR v1.1 was used to align the clonotypes against IMGT TRBV, TRBD and TRBJ reference segments. Only V-J combinations with frequency above 0.0001, covering 99% to 99.2% of repertoires, were analysed. The TCS score was defined as the ratio of F50 (clonal expansion) to E x V (chaos), calculated using BLOSUM62-based TCRdist between CDR3 peptides within each V-J. Welch's t-statistics and random forest reduced just over 500 V-J features to about 12, which were used in a naive Bayes classifier (R e1071). Thyroid-blood repertoire similarity was quantified with the Morisita-Horn index. TCRdb's own reprocessing of the public reads used fastp at Q25 and MiXCR and kept productive beta chains. Rows are unified per CDR3 protein, each entry keeping the most common DNA and genes. TCRdb assigned the V and J calls; the authors' analysis was not used. The sample table lists hundreds of thousands of distinct CDR3 sequences, roughly 14% of them with a count of one. Over 3.5% of the sample is held by the ten biggest clonotypes.

V and J lose 6 bases and 3 bases, and a span of 9 bases separates them. Spanning cysteine to phenylalanine, the CDR3 consists of 13 amino acids. CDR3 DNA is the only sequence kept; it has 39 bases, read in frame from the first base. Based on the germline V gene, the CDR1 and CDR2 sequences are MNHNS and SASEGT. The sequence joins TRBV6-1 to TRBJ1-5; no D gene call is confident. The specimen was blood. The receptor's source is a woman aged 40 to 49 with Graves' ophthalmopathy. The CDR3 sequence is CASSGGFNQPQHF. The DNA sequence is given as TGTGCCAGCAGCGGAGGGTTCAATCAGCCCCAGCATTTT.